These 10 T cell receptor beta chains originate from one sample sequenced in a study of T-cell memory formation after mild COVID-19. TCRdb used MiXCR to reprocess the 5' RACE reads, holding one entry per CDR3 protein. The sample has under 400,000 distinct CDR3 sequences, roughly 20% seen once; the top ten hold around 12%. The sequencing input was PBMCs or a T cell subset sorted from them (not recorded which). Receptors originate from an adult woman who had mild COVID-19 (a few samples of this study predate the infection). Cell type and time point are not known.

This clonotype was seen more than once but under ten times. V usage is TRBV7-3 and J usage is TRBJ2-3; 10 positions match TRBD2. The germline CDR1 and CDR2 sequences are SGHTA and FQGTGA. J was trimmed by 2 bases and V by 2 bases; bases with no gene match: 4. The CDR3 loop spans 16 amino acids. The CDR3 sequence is CASSLQAGGLTDTQYF. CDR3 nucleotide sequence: TGTGCCAGCAGCTTACAAGCGGGGGGGCTCACAGATACGCAGTATTTT.

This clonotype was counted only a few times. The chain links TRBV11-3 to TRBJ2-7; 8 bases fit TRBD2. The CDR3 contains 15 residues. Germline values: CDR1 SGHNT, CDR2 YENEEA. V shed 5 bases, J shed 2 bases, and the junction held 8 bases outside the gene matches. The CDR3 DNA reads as TGTGCCAGCAGCACGAAGCGGGAGATCCCCTACGAGCAGTACTTC. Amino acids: CASSTKREIPYEQYF. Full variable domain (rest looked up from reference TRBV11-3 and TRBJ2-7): EAGVVQSPRYKIIEKKQPVAFWCNPISGHNTLYWYLQNLGQGPELLIRYENEEAVDDSQLPKDRFSAERLKGVDSTLKIQPAELGDSAVYLCASSTKREIPYEQYFGPGTRLTVT.

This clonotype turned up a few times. CDR3 sequence (DNA): TGTGCCAGCAGCTTGGACTTCCGATTGGGGCTCAATGAGCAGTTCTTC. Translation: CASSLDFRLGLNEQFF. This chain joins TRBV7-3 and TRBJ2-1; the D call may be TRBD1 or TRBD2 (5 bases each). Germline CDR1 is SGHTA and CDR2 is FQGTGA. This CDR3 has 16 amino acids. V dropped 3 bases and J dropped 6 bases, with 18 bases sitting between them.

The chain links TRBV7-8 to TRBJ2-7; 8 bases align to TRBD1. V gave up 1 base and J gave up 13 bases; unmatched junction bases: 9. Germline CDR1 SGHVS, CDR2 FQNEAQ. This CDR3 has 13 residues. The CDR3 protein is CASSLGEGTGPYF. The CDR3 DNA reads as TGTGCCAGCAGCTTAGGTGAGGGGACAGGTCCCTACTTC.

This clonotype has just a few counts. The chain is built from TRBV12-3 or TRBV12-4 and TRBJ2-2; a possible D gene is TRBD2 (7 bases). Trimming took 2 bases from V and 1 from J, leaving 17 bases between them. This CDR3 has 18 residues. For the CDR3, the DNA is TGTGCCAGCAGTTTACTACTGGCGGGGGCCAAGAACACCGGGGAGCTGTTTTTT. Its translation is CASSLLLAGAKNTGELFF.

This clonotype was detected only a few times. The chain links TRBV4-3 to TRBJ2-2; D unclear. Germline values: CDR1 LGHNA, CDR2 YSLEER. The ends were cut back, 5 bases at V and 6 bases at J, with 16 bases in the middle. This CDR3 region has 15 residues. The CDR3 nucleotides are TGCGCCAGCAGCTTCGGGCCCCCCTGGTCCGGGGAGCTGTTTTTT. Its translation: CASSFGPPWSGELFF.

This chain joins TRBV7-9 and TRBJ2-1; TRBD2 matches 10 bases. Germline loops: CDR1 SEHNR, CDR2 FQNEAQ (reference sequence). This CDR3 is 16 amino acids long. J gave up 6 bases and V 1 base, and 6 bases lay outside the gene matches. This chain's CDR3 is CASSLGPSGSLNEQFF. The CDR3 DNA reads TGTGCCAGCAGCTTAGGGCCTAGCGGGAGTCTCAATGAGCAGTTCTTC.

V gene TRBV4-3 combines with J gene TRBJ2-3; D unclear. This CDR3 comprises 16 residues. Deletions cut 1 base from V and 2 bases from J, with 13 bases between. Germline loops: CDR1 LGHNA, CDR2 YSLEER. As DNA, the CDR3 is TGCGCCAGCAGCCAAGCGGCCGCACTGAACACAGATACGCAGTATTTT. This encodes CASSQAAALNTDTQYF.

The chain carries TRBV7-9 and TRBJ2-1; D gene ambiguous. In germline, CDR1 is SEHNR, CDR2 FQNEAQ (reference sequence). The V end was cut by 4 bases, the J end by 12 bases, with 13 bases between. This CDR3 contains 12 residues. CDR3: CASSSLPPGQFF. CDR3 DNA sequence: TGTGCCAGCAGCTCCCTACCCCCGGGGCAGTTCTTC.

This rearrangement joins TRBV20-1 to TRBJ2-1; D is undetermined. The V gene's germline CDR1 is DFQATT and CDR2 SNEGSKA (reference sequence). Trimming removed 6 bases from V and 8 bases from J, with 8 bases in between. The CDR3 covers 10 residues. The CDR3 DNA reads TGCAGTGCACAGCGTTATGAGCAGTTCTTC. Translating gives CSAQRYEQFF.